Each of the 8 T cell receptor beta chains below was sequenced from the same sample in a study of cytomegalovirus exposure and HLA in healthy donors. Primers included in the PCR were 60 Vbeta and 13 Jbeta primers. Data came from immunoSEQ multiplex PCR; TCRdb stores just in-frame clones and leaves some out. Among about 140,000 clones listed, about 84% were seen once. The source material was PBMCs. Receptors originate from a woman younger than 35 in good health and CMV-seropositive.

This clone occurred once. This chain connects TRBV5-1 to TRBJ2-2; D may be TRBD1 (6 bases). Trimming shortened V by 3 bases and J by 2 bases, and 11 bases separated the two germline ends. From germline, CDR1 is SGHRS and CDR2 YFSETQ. This CDR3 has 15 residues. The CDR3 nucleotides read TGCGCCAGCAGCTATGGACAGTTAAACACCGGGGAGCTGTTTTTT. This sequence encodes CASSYGQLNTGELFF.

CDR3 nucleotide sequence: TGTGCCAGAAACCTTGGCCGCTCCTCCTATAATTCACCCCTCCACTTT. This sequence encodes CARNLGRSSYNSPLHF. V and J are TRBV9 and TRBJ1-6; no clear D. V lost 8 bases and J 0 bases, leaving 15 bases between the germline ends. CDR3 length: 16 residues. Germline-derived CDR1 and CDR2 are SGDLS and YYNGEE.

In its sample, this clone was seen a few times. In the same sample, other DNA sequences code for this CDR3. The chain uses TRBV5-1 and TRBJ1-1, with D tentatively TRBD1 (5 bases). This CDR3 has 14 residues. Trimming left V 0 bases short and J 5 bases short, with 11 bases between. CDR1 and CDR2 (germline): SGHRS, YFSETQ. CDR3 nucleotides: TGCGCCAGCAGCTTGGTAGGAGGGACGACTGAAGCTTTCTTT. Amino acids: CASSLVGGTTEAFF.

V is TRBV28 and J is TRBJ2-2; the D gene is possibly TRBD2 (6 bases). The CDR3 has 14 amino acids. The V and J ends lost 6 bases and 6 bases respectively, with 14 bases between them. Looked up from germline, CDR1 is MDHEN and CDR2 is SYDVKM. CDR3 residues: CASRNTPGAGELFF. CDR3 nucleotides: TGTGCCAGCAGAAACACTCCGGGAGCCGGGGAGCTGTTTTTT. The variable domain in full, completed from reference TRBV28 and TRBJ2-2, reads DVKVTQSSRYLVKRTGEKVFLECVQDMDHENMFWYRQDPGLGLRLIYFSYDVKMKEKGDIPEGYSVSREKKERFSLILESASTNQTSMYLCASRNTPGAGELFFGEGSRLTVL.

This clone was counted only a few times. This sequence joins TRBV11-2 and TRBJ1-3; 12 nucleotides agree with TRBD1. The CDR3 extends over 18 amino acids. Looked up from germline, CDR1 is SGHAT and CDR2 is FQNNGV. Unmatched junction bases numbered 12, after V lost 4 bases and J lost 5 bases. This chain's CDR3 is CASSSLRRDRGQRNTIYF. CDR3 DNA: TGTGCCAGCAGCTCCCTGCGCCGGGACAGGGGGCAACGAAACACCATATATTTT.

This clone came up a few times. This sequence joins TRBV6-5 and TRBJ1-1; a possible D gene is TRBD1 (5 bases). The CDR3 covers 15 residues. Germline CDR1 and CDR2: MNHEY and SVGAGI. Trimming took off 4 bases at V and 4 bases at J, with 16 bases between the two ends. The CDR3 coding sequence is TGTGCCAGCAGTTCATTCGGCCCCAGGGCCACTGAAGCTTTCTTT. This codes for CASSSFGPRATEAFF.

This chain uses TRBV6-5 with TRBJ1-1, with 10 positions matching TRBD1. This CDR3 region has 15 residues. Per the germline V gene, CDR1 is MNHEY and CDR2 is SVGAGI. The J segment lost 4 bases and the V segment lost 6 bases, leaving 8 bases of the junction unmatched. CDR3 sequence (DNA): TGTGCCAGCAGATTGACAGGGGGCTCGTCCACTGAAGCTTTCTTT. Translated, it gives CASRLTGGSSTEAFF.

This sequence joins TRBV4-1 and TRBJ2-5; 11 nucleotides align to TRBD2. Per germline, CDR1 MGHRA and CDR2 YSYEKL. Germline trimming cut 1 base from V and 5 bases from J; bases unmatched to any gene: 9. This CDR3 is 17 amino acids long. The CDR3 coding sequence is TGCGCCAGCAGCCAAGGGGATAGCGGGGGGGCGGGTGAGACCCAGTACTTC. Residues: CASSQGDSGGAGETQYF.